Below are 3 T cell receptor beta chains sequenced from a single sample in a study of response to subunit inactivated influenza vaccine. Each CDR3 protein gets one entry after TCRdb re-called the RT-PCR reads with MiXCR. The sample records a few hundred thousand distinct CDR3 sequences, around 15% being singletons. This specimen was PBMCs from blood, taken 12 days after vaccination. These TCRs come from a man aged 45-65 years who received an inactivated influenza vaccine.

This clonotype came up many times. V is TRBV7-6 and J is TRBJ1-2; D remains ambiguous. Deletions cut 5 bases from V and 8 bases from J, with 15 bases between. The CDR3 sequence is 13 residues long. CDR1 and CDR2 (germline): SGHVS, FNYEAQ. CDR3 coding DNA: TGTGCCAGCAGCCAGACTGCAATGGGGGGCTACACCTTC. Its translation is CASSQTAMGGYTF.

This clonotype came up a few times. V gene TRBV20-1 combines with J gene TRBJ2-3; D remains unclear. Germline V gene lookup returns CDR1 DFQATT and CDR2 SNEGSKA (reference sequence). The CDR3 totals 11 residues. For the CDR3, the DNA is TGCAGGGGTGCGAATACAGATACGCAGTATTTT. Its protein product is CRGANTDTQYF.

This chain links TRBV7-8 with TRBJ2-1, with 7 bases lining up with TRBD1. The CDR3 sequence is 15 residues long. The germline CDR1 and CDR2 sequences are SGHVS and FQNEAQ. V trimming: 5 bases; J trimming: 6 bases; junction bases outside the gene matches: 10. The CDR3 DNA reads TGTGCCAGCAGCCCCCAGTCAGGGGGTTTCAATGAGCAGTTCTTC. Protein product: CASSPQSGGFNEQFF.